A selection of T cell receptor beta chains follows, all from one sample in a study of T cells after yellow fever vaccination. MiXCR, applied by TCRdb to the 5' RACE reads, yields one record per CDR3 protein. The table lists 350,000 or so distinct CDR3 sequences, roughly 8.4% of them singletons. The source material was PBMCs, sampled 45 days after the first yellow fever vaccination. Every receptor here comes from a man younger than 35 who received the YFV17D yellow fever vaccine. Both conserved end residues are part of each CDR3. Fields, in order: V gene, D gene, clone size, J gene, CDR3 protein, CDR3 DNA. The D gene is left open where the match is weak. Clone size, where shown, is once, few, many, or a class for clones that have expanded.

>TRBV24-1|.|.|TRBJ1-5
CATSAGDSAHQPQHF
TGTGCCACCAGTGCGGGAGACTCTGCCCATCAGCCCCAGCATTTT
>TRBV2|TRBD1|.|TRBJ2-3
CASSVWTGVDTQYF
TGTGCCAGCAGTGTCTGGACAGGAGTAGATACGCAGTATTTT
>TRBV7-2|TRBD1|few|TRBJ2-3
CASSIAGTGRTDTQYF
TGTGCCAGCAGCATAGCCGGGACAGGGAGAACAGATACGCAGTATTTT
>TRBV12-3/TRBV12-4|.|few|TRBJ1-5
CASSFLAENQPQHF
TGTGCCAGCAGTTTCTTGGCGGAAAATCAGCCCCAGCATTTT
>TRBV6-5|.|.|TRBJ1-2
CASRAAYGYTF
TGTGCCAGCAGGGCTGCGTATGGCTACACCTTC
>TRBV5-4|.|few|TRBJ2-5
CASSLKGEETQYF
TGTGCCAGCAGCTTGAAAGGTGAAGAGACCCAGTACTTC
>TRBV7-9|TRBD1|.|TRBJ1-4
CASSYRGLSEKLFF
TGTGCCAGCAGCTACAGGGGACTTAGTGAAAAACTGTTTTTT
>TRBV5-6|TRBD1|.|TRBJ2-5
CASSPTTGGETQYF
TGTGCCAGCAGCCCAACGACAGGGGGGGAGACCCAGTACTTC
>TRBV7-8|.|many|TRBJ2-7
CASSWVPTGEQYF
TGTGCCAGCAGCTGGGTCCCTACCGGGGAGCAGTACTTC
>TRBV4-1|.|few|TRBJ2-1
CASSQGYEQFF
TGCGCCAGCAGCCAAGGCTACGAGCAGTTCTTC
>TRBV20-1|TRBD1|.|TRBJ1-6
CSAETGGRNSPLHF
TGCAGTGCAGAGACAGGGGGGAGGAATTCACCCCTCCACTTT
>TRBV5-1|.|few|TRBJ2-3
CASAGQVGRDTQYF
TGCGCCTCAGCGGGACAAGTGGGTCGGGATACGCAGTATTTT
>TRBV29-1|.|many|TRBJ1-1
CSVEKQGSEAFF
TGCAGCGTTGAAAAACAGGGTTCCGAAGCTTTCTTT
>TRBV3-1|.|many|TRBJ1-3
CASSQEGRGAENTIYF
TGTGCCAGCAGCCAAGAGGGTAGGGGCGCCGAAAACACCATATATTTT
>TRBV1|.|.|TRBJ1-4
CTSSQGDRGRREKLFF
TGCACCAGCAGCCAAGGGGACAGGGGGCGGCGGGAAAAACTGTTTTTT
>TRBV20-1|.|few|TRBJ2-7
CSANSPGEPYEQYF
TGCAGTGCCAACAGCCCCGGGGAACCCTACGAGCAGTACTTC
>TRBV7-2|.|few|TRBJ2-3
CASRPRTDTQYF
TGTGCCAGTAGACCTCGGACAGATACGCAGTATTTT
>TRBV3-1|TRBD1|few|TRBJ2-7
CATSLRDRGAEQYF
TGTGCCACCTCCCTCCGGGACAGGGGGGCCGAGCAGTACTTC
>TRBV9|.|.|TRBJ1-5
CASSVDPGPGGQPQHF
TGTGCCAGCAGCGTAGATCCGGGTCCGGGAGGTCAGCCCCAGCATTTT
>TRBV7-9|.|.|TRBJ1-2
CASSRLDRGYGYTF
TGTGCCAGCAGCCGCCTCGACAGAGGGTATGGCTACACCTTC
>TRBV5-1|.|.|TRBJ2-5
CASNVASYQETQYF
TGCGCCAGCAATGTGGCCAGCTACCAAGAGACCCAGTACTTC
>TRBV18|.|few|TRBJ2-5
CASSPPGLGRGETQYF
TGTGCCAGCTCACCACCCGGGCTGGGGCGCGGCGAGACCCAGTACTTC
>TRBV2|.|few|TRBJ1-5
CASSEARALYQPQHF
TGTGCCAGCAGTGAAGCGCGCGCCCTTTATCAGCCCCAGCATTTT
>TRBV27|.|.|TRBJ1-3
CASSLSWGSGNTIYF
TGTGCCAGCAGTTTATCATGGGGCTCCGGAAACACCATATATTTT
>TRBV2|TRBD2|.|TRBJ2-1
CASRELAGHNEQFF
TGTGCCAGCAGGGAACTAGCGGGCCACAATGAGCAGTTCTTC
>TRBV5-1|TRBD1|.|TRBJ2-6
CASSLTGGDVLTF
TGCGCCAGCAGCTTGACAGGGGGCGACGTCCTGACTTTC
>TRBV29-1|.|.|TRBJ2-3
CSVTAIQWGPSTDTQYF
TGCAGCGTTACCGCTATTCAGTGGGGACCGAGCACAGATACGCAGTATTTT
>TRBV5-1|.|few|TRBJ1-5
CASSFGGGSNQPQHF
TGCGCCAGCAGCTTCGGAGGGGGGAGCAATCAGCCCCAGCATTTT
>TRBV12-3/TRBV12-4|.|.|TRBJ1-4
CASSFRWGRGSDEKQFF
.
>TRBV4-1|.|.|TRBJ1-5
CASSHRGVSNQPQHF
TGCGCCAGCAGCCATCGGGGAGTTAGCAATCAGCCCCAGCATTTT
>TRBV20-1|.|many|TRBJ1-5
CSASERSLDQPQHF
TGCAGTGCTTCCGAGCGGTCTCTCGATCAGCCCCAGCATTTT
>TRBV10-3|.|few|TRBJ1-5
CAISDPGLRSNQPQHF
TGTGCCATCAGTGACCCGGGACTTCGTAGCAATCAGCCCCAGCATTTT
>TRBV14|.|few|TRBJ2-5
CASSLTSTETQYF
TGTGCCAGCAGCCTTACTAGTACGGAGACCCAGTACTTC
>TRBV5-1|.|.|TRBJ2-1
CASTSERAYNEQFF
TGCGCCAGCACTTCCGAAAGGGCCTACAATGAGCAGTTCTTC
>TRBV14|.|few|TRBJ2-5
CASSHFTGHQETQYF
TGTGCCAGCAGCCATTTCACAGGCCACCAAGAGACCCAGTACTTC
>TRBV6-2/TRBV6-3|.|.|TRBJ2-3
CASIYLDTQYF
TGTGCCAGCATTTACCTGGATACGCAGTATTTT
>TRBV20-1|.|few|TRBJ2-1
CSASFGVVEQFF
TGCAGTGCTAGCTTTGGGGTGGTTGAGCAGTTCTTC
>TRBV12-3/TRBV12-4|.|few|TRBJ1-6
CASSRVSNSYNSPLHF
TGTGCCAGCAGTCGGGTCTCCAACTCCTATAATTCACCCCTCCACTTT
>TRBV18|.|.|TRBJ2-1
CASTPGGLSSYNEQFF
TGTGCCAGCACCCCCGGGGGTCTCAGCTCCTACAATGAGCAGTTCTTC
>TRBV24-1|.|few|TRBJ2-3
CATSDLQGQGSTDTQYF
TGTGCCACCAGTGATTTGCAAGGGCAGGGGAGCACAGATACGCAGTATTTT
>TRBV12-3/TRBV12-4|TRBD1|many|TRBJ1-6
CASSLDRGGDSPLHF
TGTGCCAGCAGCCTAGACAGGGGAGGGGATTCACCCCTCCACTTT
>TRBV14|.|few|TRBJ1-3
CASSRRAEAGNTIYF
TGTGCCAGCAGCCGCCGGGCAGAGGCAGGAAACACCATATATTTT
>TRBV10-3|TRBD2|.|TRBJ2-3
CAISGLGTSGVSADTQYF
TGTGCCATCAGTGGTTTGGGGACTAGCGGAGTCTCCGCAGATACGCAGTATTTT
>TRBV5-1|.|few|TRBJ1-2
CASSLMFSNYGYTF
TGCGCCAGCAGCTTGATGTTCTCTAACTATGGCTACACCTTC